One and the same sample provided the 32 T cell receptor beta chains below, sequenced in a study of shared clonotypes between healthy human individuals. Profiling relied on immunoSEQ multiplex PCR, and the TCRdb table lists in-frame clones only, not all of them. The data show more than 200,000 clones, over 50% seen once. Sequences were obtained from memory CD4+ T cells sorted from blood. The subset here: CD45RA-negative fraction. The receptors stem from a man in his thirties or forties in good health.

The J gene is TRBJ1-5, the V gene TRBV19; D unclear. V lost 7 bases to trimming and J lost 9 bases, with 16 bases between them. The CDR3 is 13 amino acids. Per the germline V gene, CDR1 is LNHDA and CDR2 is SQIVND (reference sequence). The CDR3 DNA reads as TGTGCCAGTAAAAACCCCGGGATCGGGCCCCAGCATTTT. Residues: CASKNPGIGPQHF. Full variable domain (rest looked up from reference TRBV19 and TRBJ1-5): DGGITQSPKYLFRKEGQNVTLSCEQNLNHDAMYWYRQDPGQGLRLIYYSQIVNDFQKGDIAEGYSVSREKKESFPLTVTSAQKNPTAFYLCASKNPGIGPQHFGDGTRLSIL.

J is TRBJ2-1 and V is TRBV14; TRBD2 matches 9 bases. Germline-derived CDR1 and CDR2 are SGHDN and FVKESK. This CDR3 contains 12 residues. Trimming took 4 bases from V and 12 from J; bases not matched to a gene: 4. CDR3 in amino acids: CASSRGLATQFF. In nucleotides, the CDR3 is TGTGCCAGCAGCCGGGGACTAGCAACGCAGTTCTTC.

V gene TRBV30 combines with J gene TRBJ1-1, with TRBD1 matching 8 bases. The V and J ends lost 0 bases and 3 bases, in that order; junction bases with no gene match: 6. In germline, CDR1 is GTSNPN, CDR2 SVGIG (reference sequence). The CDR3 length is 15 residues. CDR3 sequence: CAWSVGQGRYTEAFF. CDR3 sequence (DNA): TGTGCCTGGAGTGTAGGACAGGGTCGGTACACTGAAGCTTTCTTT.

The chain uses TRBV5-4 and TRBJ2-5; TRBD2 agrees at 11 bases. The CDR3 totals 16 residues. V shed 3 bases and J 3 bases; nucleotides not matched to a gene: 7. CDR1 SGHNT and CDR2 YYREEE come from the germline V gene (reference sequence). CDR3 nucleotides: TGTGCCAGCAGCTCAGTAGCGGGAGGGGGTGAAGAGACCCAGTACTTC. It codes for CASSSVAGGGEETQYF.

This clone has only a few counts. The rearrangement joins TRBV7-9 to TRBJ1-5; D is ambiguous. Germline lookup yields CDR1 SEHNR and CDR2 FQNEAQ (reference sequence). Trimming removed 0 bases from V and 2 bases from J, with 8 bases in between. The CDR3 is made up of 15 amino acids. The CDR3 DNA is TGTGCCAGCAGCTTAGCTGGGGAGGGCAATCAGCCCCAGCATTTT. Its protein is CASSLAGEGNQPQHF.

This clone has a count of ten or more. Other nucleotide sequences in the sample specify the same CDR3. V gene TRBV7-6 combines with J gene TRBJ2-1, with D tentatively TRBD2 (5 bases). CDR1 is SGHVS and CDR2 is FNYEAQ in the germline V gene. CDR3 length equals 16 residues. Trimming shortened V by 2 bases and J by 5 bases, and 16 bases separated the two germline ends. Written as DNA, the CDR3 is TGTGCCAGCAGCTTAAAAGGTACTAGTCACCACAATGAGCAGTTCTTC. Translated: CASSLKGTSHHNEQFF. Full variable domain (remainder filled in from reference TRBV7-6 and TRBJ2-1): GAGVSQSPRYKVTKRGQDVALRCDPISGHVSLYWYRQALGQGPEFLTYFNYEAQQDKSGLPNDRFSAERPEGSISTLTIQRTEQRDSAMYRCASSLKGTSHHNEQFFGPGTRLTVL.

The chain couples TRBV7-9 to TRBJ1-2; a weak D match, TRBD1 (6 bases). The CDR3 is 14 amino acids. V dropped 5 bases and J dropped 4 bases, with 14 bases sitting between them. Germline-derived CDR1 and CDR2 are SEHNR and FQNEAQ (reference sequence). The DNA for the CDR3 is TGTGCCAGCAGCCCCGGGGGGCAGACCTATGGCTACACCTTC. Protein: CASSPGGQTYGYTF.

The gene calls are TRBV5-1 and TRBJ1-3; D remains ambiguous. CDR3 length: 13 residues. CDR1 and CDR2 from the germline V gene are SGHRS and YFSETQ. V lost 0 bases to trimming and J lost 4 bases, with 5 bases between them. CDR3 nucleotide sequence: TGCGCCAGCAGCTTGGCGACGGGAAACACCATATATTTT. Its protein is CASSLATGNTIYF.

Here the CDR3 reads CASSVVVTGDDEQFF. The CDR3 nucleotides are TGTGCCAGCAGCGTAGTCGTGACAGGCGATGATGAGCAGTTCTTC. The rearrangement joins TRBV9 to TRBJ2-1, with D perhaps matching TRBD1 (6 bases). The CDR3 has 15 residues. CDR1 is SGDLS, CDR2 YYNGEE, per germline. V was clipped by 0 bases and J by 8 bases, with 15 bases between them.

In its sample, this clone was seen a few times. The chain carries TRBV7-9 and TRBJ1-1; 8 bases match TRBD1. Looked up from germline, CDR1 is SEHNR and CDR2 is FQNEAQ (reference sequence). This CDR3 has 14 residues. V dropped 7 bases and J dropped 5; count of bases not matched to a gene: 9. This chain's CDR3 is CASTLGQGWTEAFF. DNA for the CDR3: TGTGCCAGCACCCTCGGACAGGGCTGGACTGAAGCTTTCTTT. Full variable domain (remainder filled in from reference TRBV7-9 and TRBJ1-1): DTGVSQNPRHKITKRGQNVTFRCDPISEHNRLYWYRQTLGQGPEFLTYFQNEAQLEKSRLLSDRFSAERPKGSFSTLEIQRTEQGDSAMYLCASTLGQGWTEAFFGQGTRLTVV.

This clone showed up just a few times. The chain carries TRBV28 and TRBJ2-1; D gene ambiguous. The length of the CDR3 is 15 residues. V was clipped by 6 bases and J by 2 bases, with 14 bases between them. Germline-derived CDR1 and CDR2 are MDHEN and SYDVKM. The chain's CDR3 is CASRNVGSTYNEQFF. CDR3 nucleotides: TGTGCCAGCAGGAACGTTGGGTCTACCTACAATGAGCAGTTCTTC.

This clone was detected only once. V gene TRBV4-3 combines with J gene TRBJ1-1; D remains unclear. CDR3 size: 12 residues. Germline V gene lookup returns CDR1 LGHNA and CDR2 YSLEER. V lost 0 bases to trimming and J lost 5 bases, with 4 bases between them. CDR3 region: CASSQDRTEAFF. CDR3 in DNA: TGCGCCAGCAGCCAAGATCGAACTGAAGCTTTCTTT.

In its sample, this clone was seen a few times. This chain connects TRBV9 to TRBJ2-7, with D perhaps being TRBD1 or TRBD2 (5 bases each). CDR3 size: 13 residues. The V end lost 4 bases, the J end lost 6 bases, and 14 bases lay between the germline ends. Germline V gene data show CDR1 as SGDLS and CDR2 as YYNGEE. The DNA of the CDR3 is TGTGCCAGCAGCTTGCCGGGGCTCGTCGAGCAGTACTTC. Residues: CASSLPGLVEQYF.

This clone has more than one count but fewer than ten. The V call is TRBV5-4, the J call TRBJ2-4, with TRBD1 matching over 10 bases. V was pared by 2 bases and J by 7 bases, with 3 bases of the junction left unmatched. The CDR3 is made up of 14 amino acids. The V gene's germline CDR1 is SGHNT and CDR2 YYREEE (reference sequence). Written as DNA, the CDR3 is TGTGCCAGCAGCTTACCGGGACAGGGGAACATTCAGTACTTC. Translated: CASSLPGQGNIQYF.

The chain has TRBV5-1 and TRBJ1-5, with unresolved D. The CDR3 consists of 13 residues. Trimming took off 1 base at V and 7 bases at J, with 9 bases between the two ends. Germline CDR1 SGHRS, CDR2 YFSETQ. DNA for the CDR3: TGCGCCAGCAGCTTGCTGGGGAGCCAGCCCCAGCATTTT. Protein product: CASSLLGSQPQHF. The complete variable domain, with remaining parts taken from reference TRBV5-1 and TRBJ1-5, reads KAGVTQTPRYLIKTRGQQVTLSCSPISGHRSVSWYQQTPGQGLQFLFEYFSETQRNKGNFPGRFSGRQFSNSRSEMNVSTLELGDSALYLCASSLLGSQPQHFGDGTRLSIL.

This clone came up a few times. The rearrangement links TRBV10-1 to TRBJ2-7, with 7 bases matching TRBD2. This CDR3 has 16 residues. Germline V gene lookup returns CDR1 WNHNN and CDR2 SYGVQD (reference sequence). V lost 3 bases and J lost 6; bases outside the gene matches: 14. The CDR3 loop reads CASSDPLGGGSSEQYF. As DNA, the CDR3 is TGCGCCAGCAGTGATCCACTTGGCGGGGGATCGAGCGAGCAGTACTTC.

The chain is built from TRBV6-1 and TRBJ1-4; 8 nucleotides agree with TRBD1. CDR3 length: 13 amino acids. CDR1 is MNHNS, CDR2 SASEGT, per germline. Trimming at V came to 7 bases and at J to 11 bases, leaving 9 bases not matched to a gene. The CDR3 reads CASTGTGQMKLFF. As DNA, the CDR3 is TGTGCCAGCACCGGGACAGGCCAAATGAAACTGTTTTTT.

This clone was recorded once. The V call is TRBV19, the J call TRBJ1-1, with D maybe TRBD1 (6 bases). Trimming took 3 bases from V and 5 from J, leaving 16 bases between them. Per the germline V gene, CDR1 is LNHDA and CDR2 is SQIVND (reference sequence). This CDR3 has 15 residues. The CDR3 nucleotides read TGTGCCAGTAGTATCAGGTGGGGGGCCATAACTGAAGCTTTCTTT. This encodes CASSIRWGAITEAFF.

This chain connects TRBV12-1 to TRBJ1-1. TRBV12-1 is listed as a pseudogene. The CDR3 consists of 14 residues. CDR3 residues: CASSFRQEGGEAFF. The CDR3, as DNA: TGTGCCAGCAGCTTCAGACAGGAGGGGGGTGAAGCTTTCTTT.

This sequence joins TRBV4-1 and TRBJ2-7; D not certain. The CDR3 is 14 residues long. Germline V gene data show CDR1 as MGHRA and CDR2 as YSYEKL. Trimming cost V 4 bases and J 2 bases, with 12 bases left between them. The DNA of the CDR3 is TGCGCCAGCAGCCTCCAGCTTCAGCCCTACGAGCAGTACTTC. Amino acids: CASSLQLQPYEQYF.

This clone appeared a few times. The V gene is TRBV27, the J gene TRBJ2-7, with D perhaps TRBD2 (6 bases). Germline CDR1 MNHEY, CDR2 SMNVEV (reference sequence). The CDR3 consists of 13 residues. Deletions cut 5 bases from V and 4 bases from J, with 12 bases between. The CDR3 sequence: CASSPHGRYEQYF. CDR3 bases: TGTGCCAGCAGTCCCCACGGGAGATACGAGCAGTACTTC.

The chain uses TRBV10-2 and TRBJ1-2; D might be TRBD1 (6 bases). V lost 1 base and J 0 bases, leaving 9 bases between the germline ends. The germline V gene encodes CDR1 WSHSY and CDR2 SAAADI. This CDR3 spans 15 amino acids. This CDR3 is CASSEFRGTNYGYTF. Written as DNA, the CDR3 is TGCGCCAGCAGTGAGTTCAGGGGAACTAACTATGGCTACACCTTC.

The CDR3 spells CASSPTGYSTDTQYF. CDR3 DNA: TGTGCCAGCAGCCCGACGGGATATAGCACAGATACGCAGTATTTT. The chain uses TRBV11-2 and TRBJ2-3, with D tentatively TRBD2 (5 bases). CDR1 is SGHAT and CDR2 is FQNNGV in the germline V gene. The CDR3 consists of 15 residues. V was clipped by 5 bases and J by 0 bases, with 12 bases between them.

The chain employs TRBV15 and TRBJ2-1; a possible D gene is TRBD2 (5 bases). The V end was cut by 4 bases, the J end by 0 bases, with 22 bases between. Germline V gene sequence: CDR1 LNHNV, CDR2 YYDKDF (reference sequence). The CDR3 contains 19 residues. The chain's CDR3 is CATSTSLLGRGSSYNEQFF. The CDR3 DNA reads TGTGCCACCAGCACATCCTTGTTGGGGAGAGGAAGCTCCTACAATGAGCAGTTCTTC.

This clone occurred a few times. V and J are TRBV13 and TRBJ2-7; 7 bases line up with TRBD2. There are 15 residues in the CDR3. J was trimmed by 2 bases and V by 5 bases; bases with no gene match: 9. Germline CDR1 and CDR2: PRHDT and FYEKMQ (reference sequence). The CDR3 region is CASSLVLAATYEQYF. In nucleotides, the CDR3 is TGTGCCAGCAGCCTGGTGCTAGCGGCTACCTACGAGCAGTACTTC.

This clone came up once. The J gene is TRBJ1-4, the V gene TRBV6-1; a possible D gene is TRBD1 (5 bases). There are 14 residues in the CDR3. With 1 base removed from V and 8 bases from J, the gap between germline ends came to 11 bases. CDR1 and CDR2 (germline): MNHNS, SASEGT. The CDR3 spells CASSEVGHREKLFF. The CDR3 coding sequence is TGTGCCAGCAGTGAAGTCGGACATCGCGAAAAACTGTTTTTT.

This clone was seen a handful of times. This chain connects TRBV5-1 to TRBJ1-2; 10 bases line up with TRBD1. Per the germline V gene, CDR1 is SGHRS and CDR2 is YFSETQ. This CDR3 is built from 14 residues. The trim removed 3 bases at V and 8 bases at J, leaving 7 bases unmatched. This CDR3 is CASSSAGQGEGYTF. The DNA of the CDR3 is TGCGCCAGCAGCTCAGCTGGACAGGGGGAGGGCTACACCTTC.

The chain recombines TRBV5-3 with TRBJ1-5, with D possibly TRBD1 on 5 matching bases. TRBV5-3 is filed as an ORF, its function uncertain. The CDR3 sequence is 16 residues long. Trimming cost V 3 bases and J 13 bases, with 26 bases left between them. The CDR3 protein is CARSCGQGRVRGRQHF. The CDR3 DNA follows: TGTGCCAGAAGCTGTGGTCAGGGCCGGGTTCGGGGGAGACAGCATTTT.

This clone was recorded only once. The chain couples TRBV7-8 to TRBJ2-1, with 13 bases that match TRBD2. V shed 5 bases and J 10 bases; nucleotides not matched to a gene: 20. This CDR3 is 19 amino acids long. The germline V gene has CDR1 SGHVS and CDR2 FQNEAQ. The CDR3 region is CASSHGLAGVGLGTLEQFF. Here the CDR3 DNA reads TGTGCCAGCAGCCACGGACTAGCGGGAGTGGGCCTAGGCACGTTGGAGCAGTTCTTC.

The CDR3 reads CASSDKRGGETQYF. CDR3 in DNA: TGTGCCAGCAGCGACAAGCGGGGGGGTGAGACCCAGTACTTC. V and J are TRBV9 and TRBJ2-5; 10 bases line up with TRBD2. Germline lookup yields CDR1 SGDLS and CDR2 YYNGEE. The CDR3 has 14 residues. The junction had 4 bases not matched to a gene; V was cut back by 3 bases and J by 5 bases.

DNA for the CDR3: TGTGCCAGCAGTTACTCTGAGGGGGCCAATGAGCAGTTCTTC. It codes for CASSYSEGANEQFF. The chain combines TRBV6-6 with TRBJ2-1; 7 nucleotides line up with TRBD1. The CDR3 runs 14 residues. The V segment lost 0 bases and the J segment 6 bases; nucleotides outside the gene matches: 2. Germline CDR1 and CDR2: MNHNY and SVGAGI (reference sequence).

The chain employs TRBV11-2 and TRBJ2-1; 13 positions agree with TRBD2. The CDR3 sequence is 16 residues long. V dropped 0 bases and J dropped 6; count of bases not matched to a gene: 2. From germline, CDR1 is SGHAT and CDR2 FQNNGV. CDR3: CASSLEGTSGINEQFF. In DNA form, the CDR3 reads TGTGCCAGCAGCTTAGAGGGGACTAGCGGGATCAATGAGCAGTTCTTC.